Listed below are T cell receptor beta chains from one sample, sequenced in a study of T cell changes during pregnancy in multiple sclerosis. Method: immunoSEQ multiplex PCR; TCRdb's copy keeps in-frame clones and lacks some. This table has 60,000 to 75,000 clones, 93% appearing once. Sequencing was performed on CD8+ T cells from peripheral blood mononuclear cells, taken in the second trimester of pregnancy. The receptor set was obtained from a female donor with multiple sclerosis, enrolled in a pregnancy study. Each CDR3 is given with its conserved first and last residue. A D gene is named only where the DNA matches it firmly.

D | J | V | CDR3 | DNA
NA | TRBJ2-7 | TRBV19 | CARAYFDIAYYEQYF | TGTGCCAGAGCTTACTTTGACATCGCCTACTACGAGCAGTACTTC
NA | TRBJ2-1 | TRBV6-4 | CASSDSTQGRQFF | TGTGCCAGCAGTGACTCCACACAGGGAAGGCAGTTCTTC
NA | TRBJ2-2 | TRBV7-9 | CASSPPRSLNTGELFF | TGTGCCAGCAGCCCACCCCGGTCACTGAACACCGGGGAGCTGTTTTTT
TRBD1 | TRBJ1-1 | TRBV20-1 | CSAGQGAEAFF | TGCAGTGCAGGACAGGGCGCTGAAGCTTTCTTT
NA | TRBJ1-2 | TRBV14 | CASSQEREGGNYGYTF | TGTGCCAGCAGCCAAGAGAGAGAAGGCGGAAACTATGGCTACACCTTC
NA | TRBJ2-7 | TRBV6-1 | CASSEAHDIAYEQYF | TGTGCCAGCAGTGAAGCACACGACATAGCCTACGAGCAGTACTTC
TRBD2 | TRBJ2-4 | TRBV4-1 | CASSQDAGGLAKNIQYF | TGCGCCAGCAGCCAAGATGCGGGAGGGCTAGCCAAAAACATTCAGTACTTC
NA | TRBJ2-1 | TRBV19 | CASSLGPFSFF | TGTGCCAGTAGTCTTGGCCCCTTCTCGTTCTTC
TRBD1 | TRBJ1-5 | TRBV27 | CASSLDRGHQPQHF | TGTGCCAGCAGCCTGGACAGGGGGCATCAGCCCCAGCATTTT
TRBD2 | TRBJ2-1 | TRBV19 | CASSIAVGGSYNEQFF | TGTGCCAGTAGTATAGCAGTGGGAGGGTCCTACAATGAGCAGTTCTTC
NA | TRBJ2-7 | TRBV7-6 | CASSLGTQLSYEQYF | TGTGCCAGCAGCCTCGGGACTCAACTCTCCTACGAGCAGTACTTC